The 5 T cell receptor beta chains listed next were all sequenced from one sample in a study of T cells in Graves' hyperthyroidism and ophthalmopathy. RNA transcripts were the template for amplifying TCR beta CDR3 regions. With the HTBI primer set, the TCR CDR3 went through a first round of RT-PCR. One entry per CDR3 protein results from TCRdb running MiXCR on the multiplex PCR reads. The sample carries hundreds of thousands of distinct CDR3 sequences, about 20% recorded once. What was sequenced was blood. These receptors all stem from a man aged 40-49 years with Graves' ophthalmopathy.

This clonotype was counted a few times. This chain uses TRBV7-9 with TRBJ1-4, with TRBD1 matching over 9 bases. The CDR3 totals 15 residues. Trimming removed 4 bases from V and 7 bases from J; junction bases left unmatched: 7. Germline assignment: CDR1 SEHNR and CDR2 FQNEAQ (reference sequence). CDR3 loop: CASSSTTGGFEKLFF. The CDR3 DNA sequence: TGTGCCAGCAGCTCGACGACAGGGGGTTTTGAAAAACTGTTTTTT.

There are many counts of this clonotype. The chain couples TRBV28 to TRBJ1-1; TRBD1 agrees at 7 bases. J lost 8 bases, V lost 2 bases, and 8 bases had no gene match. The germline CDR1 and CDR2 sequences are MDHEN and SYDVKM. The CDR3 has 14 amino acids. This CDR3 is CASSLGTRGVEAFF. The CDR3 DNA reads TGTGCCAGCAGTTTAGGGACCAGGGGGGTGGAAGCTTTCTTT.

This clonotype was observed a handful of times. The chain recombines TRBV30 with TRBJ2-1; no firm D call. This CDR3 comprises 13 residues. Trimming removed 4 bases at V and 2 bases at J, with 9 bases between. Germline CDR1 reads GTSNPN; CDR2 reads SVGIG (reference sequence). The CDR3 spells CAWIAETYNEQFF. The CDR3 nucleotides are TGTGCCTGGATAGCTGAAACCTACAATGAGCAGTTCTTC.

This clonotype has more than one count but fewer than ten. The rearrangement joins TRBV7-2 to TRBJ1-5; D remains ambiguous. The length of the CDR3 is 16 residues. The V gene's germline CDR1 is SGHTA and CDR2 FQGNSA. Trimming pared 1 base from V and 0 bases from J, leaving 10 bases between. The CDR3 DNA sequence: TGTGCCAGCAGCTTAGGGCCATACTATAGCAATCAGCCCCAGCATTTT. Amino acids: CASSLGPYYSNQPQHF.

This clonotype was counted between two and nine times. The rearrangement joins TRBV3-1 to TRBJ2-2; D may be TRBD1 (6 bases). Trimming left V 6 bases short and J 3 bases short, with 8 bases between. Germline assignment: CDR1 LGHDT and CDR2 YNNKEL (reference sequence). There are 13 residues in the CDR3. CDR3 region: CASRRTDTGELFF. For the CDR3, the DNA is TGTGCCAGCAGACGGACAGACACCGGGGAGCTGTTTTTT.